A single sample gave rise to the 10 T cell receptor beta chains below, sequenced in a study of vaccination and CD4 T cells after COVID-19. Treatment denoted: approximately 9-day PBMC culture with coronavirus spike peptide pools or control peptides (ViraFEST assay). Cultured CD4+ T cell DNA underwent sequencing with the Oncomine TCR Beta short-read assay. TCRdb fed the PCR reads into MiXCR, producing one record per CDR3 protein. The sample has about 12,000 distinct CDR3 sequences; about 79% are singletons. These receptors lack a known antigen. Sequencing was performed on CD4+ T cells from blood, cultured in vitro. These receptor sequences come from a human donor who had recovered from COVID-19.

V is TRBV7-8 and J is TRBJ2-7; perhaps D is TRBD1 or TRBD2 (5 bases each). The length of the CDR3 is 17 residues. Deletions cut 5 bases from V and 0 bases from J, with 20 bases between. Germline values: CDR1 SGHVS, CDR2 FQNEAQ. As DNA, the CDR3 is TGTGCCAGCAGCCCCATGGGGGTAATGGAGACCTCCTACGAGCAGTACTTC. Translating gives CASSPMGVMETSYEQYF.

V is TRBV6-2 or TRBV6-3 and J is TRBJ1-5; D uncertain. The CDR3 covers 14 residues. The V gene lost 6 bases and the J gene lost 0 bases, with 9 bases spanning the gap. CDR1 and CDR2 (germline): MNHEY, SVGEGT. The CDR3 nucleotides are TGTGCCAGCAGCGTTAGAAATAGCAATCAGCCCCAGCATTTT. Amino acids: CASSVRNSNQPQHF.

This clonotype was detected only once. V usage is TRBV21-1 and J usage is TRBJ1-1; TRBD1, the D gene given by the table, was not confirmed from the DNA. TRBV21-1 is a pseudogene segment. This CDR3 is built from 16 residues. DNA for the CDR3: TGTGCCAGCAGCAAAGCTTTCCGGACAGGGCGCACTGAAGCTTTCTTT. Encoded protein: CASSKAFRTGRTEAFF.

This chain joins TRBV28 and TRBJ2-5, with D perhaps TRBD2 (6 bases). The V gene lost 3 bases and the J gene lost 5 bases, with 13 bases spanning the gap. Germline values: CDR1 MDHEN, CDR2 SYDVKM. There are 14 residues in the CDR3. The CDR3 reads CASSFGEVFETQYF. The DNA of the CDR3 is TGTGCCAGCAGTTTTGGGGAGGTTTTCGAGACCCAGTACTTC.

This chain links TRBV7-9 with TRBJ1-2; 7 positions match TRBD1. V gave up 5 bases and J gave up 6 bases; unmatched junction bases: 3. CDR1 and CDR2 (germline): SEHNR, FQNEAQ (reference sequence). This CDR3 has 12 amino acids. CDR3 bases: TGTGCCAGCAGCGGCGGACAGGATGGCTACACCTTC. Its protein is CASSGGQDGYTF.

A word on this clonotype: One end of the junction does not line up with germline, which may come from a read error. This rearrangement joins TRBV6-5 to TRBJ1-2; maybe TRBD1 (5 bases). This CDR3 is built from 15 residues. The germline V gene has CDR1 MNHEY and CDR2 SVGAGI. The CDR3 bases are TGTGCCAGCAGTCACTCGACAGTGTCCAACTATGGCTACACCTTC. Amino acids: CASSHSTVSNYGYTF.

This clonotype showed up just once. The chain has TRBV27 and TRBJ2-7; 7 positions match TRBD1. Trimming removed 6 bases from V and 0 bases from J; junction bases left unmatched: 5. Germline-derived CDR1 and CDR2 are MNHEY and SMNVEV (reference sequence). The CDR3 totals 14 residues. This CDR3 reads CASRDRLPSYEQYF. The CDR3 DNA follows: TGTGCCAGCAGGGACAGGTTGCCCTCCTACGAGCAGTACTTC.

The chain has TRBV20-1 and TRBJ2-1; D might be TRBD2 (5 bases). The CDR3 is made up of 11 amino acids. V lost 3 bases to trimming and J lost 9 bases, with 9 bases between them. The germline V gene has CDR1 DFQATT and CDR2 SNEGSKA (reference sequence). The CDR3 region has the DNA TGCAGTGCTAGCGGGAATTTTGAGCAGTTCTTC. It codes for CSASGNFEQFF.

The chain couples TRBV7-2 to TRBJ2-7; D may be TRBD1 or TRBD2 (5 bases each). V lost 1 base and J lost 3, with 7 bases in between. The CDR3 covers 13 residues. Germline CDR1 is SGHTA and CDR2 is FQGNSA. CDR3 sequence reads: CASSLGGYYEQYF. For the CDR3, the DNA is TGTGCCAGCAGCTTAGGGGGGTACTACGAGCAGTACTTC. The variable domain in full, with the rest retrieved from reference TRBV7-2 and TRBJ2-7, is GAGVSQSPSNKVTEKGKDVELRCDPISGHTALYWYRQSLGQGLEFLIYFQGNSAPDKSGLPSDRFSAERTGGSVSTLTIQRTQQEDSAVYLCASSLGGYYEQYFGPGTRLTVT.

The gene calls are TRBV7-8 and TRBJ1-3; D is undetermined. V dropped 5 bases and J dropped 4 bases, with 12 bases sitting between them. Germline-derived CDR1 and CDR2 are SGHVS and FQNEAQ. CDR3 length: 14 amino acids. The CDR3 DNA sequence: TGTGCCAGCAGCCCCGCGAGGGCCGGAAACACCATATATTTT. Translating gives CASSPARAGNTIYF. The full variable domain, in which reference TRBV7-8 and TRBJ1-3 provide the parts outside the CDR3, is GAGVSQSPRYKVAKRGQDVALRCDPISGHVSLFWYQQALGQGPEFLTYFQNEAQLDKSGLPSDRFFAERPEGSVSTLKIQRTQQEDSAVYLCASSPARAGNTIYFGEGSWLTVV.